The text below deals with one TCR beta chain. Antigen specificity is unknown. These data belong to a study of shared clonotypes between healthy human individuals. Germline trimming cut 7 bases from V and 6 bases from J; bases unmatched to any gene: 7. This CDR3 contains 14 residues. Germline V CDR1 and CDR2: MNHEY, SMNVEV (reference sequence). General study results and limits: Investigators expected sequencing depth to affect clonotype sharing among donors. Rarefaction gave evidence that sorted-subset sequencing remained incomplete despite large depth.

TCRdb keeps only in-frame clones here, not all; method: immunoSEQ multiplex PCR. The sample yields about 980,000 clones, 60% to 85% seen once. This chain joins TRBV27 and TRBJ2-2; 8 bases align to TRBD1. This clonotype was obtained from a young man in good health. Input material: memory CD4+ T cells sorted from blood. Subset reported: CD45RA-negative fraction. The CDR3 bases are TGTGCCAGCACGGGCCAGGGGGCGGCCGGGGAGCTGTTTTTT. The encoded protein is CASTGQGAAGELFF.